This is a list of T cell receptor beta chains from one sample in a study of blood T cell repertoires in COVID-19. TCRdb keeps only in-frame clones here, not all; method: immunoSEQ multiplex PCR. The table has some 490,000 clones, around 85% seen once. Input material: PBMCs or T cells enriched from blood (not recorded which). The receptor source for this set is a woman in her sixties or seventies who had recovered from COVID-19. The CDR3 runs from the conserved cysteine through the conserved F or W. The D gene is left open where the match is weak. A row's size may be missing; if present it is once, few, many or a size class.

cdr3_aa	cdr3_nt	d_call	clone_size	v_call	j_call
CASSLEQGDEKLFF	TGTGCCAGCAGCTTAGAACAGGGTGACGAAAAACTGTTTTTT	-	-	TRBV7-8	TRBJ1-4
CAWSVMQAETQYF	TGTGCCTGGAGTGTAATGCAGGCAGAGACCCAGTACTTC	-	-	TRBV30	TRBJ2-5
CATSDWGRADGYTF	TGTGCCACCAGTGATTGGGGCAGGGCGGATGGCTACACCTTC	-	-	TRBV24-1	TRBJ1-2
CATSRDWSGPNEQFF	TGTGCCACCAGCAGAGATTGGAGCGGTCCCAATGAGCAGTTCTTC	-	-	TRBV15	TRBJ2-1
CSASSSGQNYGYTF	TGCAGTGCTAGTAGCTCGGGACAGAACTATGGCTACACCTTC	TRBD1	once	TRBV20-1	TRBJ1-2
CASSFFSGSYEQYF	TGTGCCAGCAGCTTTTTCTCCGGGTCCTACGAGCAGTACTTC	-	-	TRBV7-6	TRBJ2-7
CASSQGYRSPLHF	TGTGCCAGCAGCCAAGGGTACAGGAGCCCCCTCCACTTT	-	-	TRBV14	TRBJ1-6
CASAIPNLRTEAFF	TGTGCTAGTGCCATCCCGAACCTCAGGACTGAAGCTTTCTTT	-	-	TRBV12-5	TRBJ1-1
CASSAWGGADPSTDTQYF	TGTGCCAGCAGCGCGTGGGGAGGGGCGGACCCTAGCACAGATACGCAGTATTTT	TRBD2	once	TRBV2	TRBJ2-3
CASSQDKTGGADTQYF	TGTGCCAGCAGCCAAGATAAAACGGGGGGGGCGGATACGCAGTATTTT	TRBD2	-	TRBV4-2	TRBJ2-3
CASSRGTDTDTQYF	TGTGCCAGCTCACGGGGGACTGACACAGATACGCAGTATTTT	-	-	TRBV18	TRBJ2-3
CASKMDRSQGGYTF	TGTGCCAGTAAGATGGACAGGTCCCAGGGTGGCTACACCTTC	TRBD1	many	TRBV19	TRBJ1-2
CASSSAGLGDEKLFF	TGTGCCAGCAGTTCCGCCGGACTCGGGGATGAAAAACTGTTTTTT	-	-	TRBV6-5	TRBJ1-4
CASLAGGSTDTQYF	TGTGCCAGCTTAGCGGGGGGGAGCACAGATACGCAGTATTTT	TRBD2	-	TRBV6-5	TRBJ2-3
CASSLRGGYSPLHF	TGTGCCAGCAGTTTAAGAGGGGGCTATTCACCCCTCCACTTT	TRBD1	-	TRBV28	TRBJ1-6
CASSYRAGGYEQYF	TGTGCCAGCAGTTACAGGGCGGGGGGCTACGAGCAGTACTTC	TRBD2	-	TRBV6-6	TRBJ2-7
CASRGGGNTEAFF	TGTGCCAGCAGGGGAGGTGGGAACACTGAAGCTTTCTTT	-	-	TRBV12-3/TRBV12-4	TRBJ1-1
CASSAHSGGARNEQFF	TGTGCCAGCAGTGCCCATAGCGGGGGGGCCCGGAATGAGCAGTTCTTC	TRBD2	-	TRBV6-2/TRBV6-3	TRBJ2-1
CASTKVGPNTEAFF	TGTGCCAGCACCAAGGTGGGGCCAAACACTGAAGCTTTCTTT	-	-	TRBV6-5	TRBJ1-1
CASSETGRGTEAFF	TGTGCCAGCAGCGAGACAGGGAGAGGCACTGAAGCTTTCTTT	TRBD1	-	TRBV9	TRBJ1-1
CAWSTGTYGYTF	TGTGCCTGGTCCACAGGTACCTATGGCTACACCTTC	-	-	TRBV30	TRBJ1-2
CASGLGQGNQETQYF	TGTGCTAGTGGTTTGGGACAGGGTAACCAAGAGACCCAGTACTTC	TRBD1	-	TRBV12-5	TRBJ2-5
CASSFGGGSGNQPQHF	TGTGCCAGCAGCTTCGGCGGGGGATCGGGCAATCAGCCCCAGCATTTT	-	few	TRBV7-2	TRBJ1-5
CSVEGQGPTDTQYF	TGCAGCGTTGAGGGACAGGGTCCCACAGATACGCAGTATTTT	TRBD1	-	TRBV29-1	TRBJ2-3
CASSFNSGGSYEQYF	TGCGCCAGCAGCTTCAATAGCGGGGGGAGCTACGAGCAGTACTTC	TRBD2	-	TRBV5-1	TRBJ2-7
CASSFVGTGGNYEQFF	TGTGCCAGCAGCTTCGTCGGGACAGGGGGTAACTATGAGCAGTTCTTC	TRBD1	-	TRBV5-5	TRBJ2-1
CASSLSVNSGNTIYF	TGTGCCAGCAGCTTATCGGTGAACTCTGGAAACACCATATATTTT	-	-	TRBV7-2	TRBJ1-3
CASSFSGTPEKLFF	TGCGCCAGCAGCTTCTCCGGGACACCTGAAAAACTGTTTTTT	-	-	TRBV5-1	TRBJ1-4
CAVMTGNRADTQYF	TGTGCCGTCATGACAGGGAATCGGGCAGATACGCAGTATTTT	TRBD1	-	TRBV2	TRBJ2-3
CASSIGRGGPGELFF	TGTGCCAGTAGTATCGGTCGGGGGGGCCCCGGGGAGCTGTTTTTT	TRBD2	-	TRBV19	TRBJ2-2
CASSRESGTDTQYF	TGTGCCAGCTCAAGAGAGTCTGGCACAGATACGCAGTATTTT	-	-	TRBV6-4	TRBJ2-3
CASSFGGAGTGELFF	TGTGCCAGCAGTTTCGGGGGTGCGGGGACCGGGGAGCTGTTTTTT	-	-	TRBV27	TRBJ2-2
CASSKQGTDTQYF	TGTGCCAGCAGCAAACAGGGCACAGATACGCAGTATTTT	-	-	TRBV3-1/TRBV3-2	TRBJ2-3
CASRTTGAGNTIYF	TGTGCCAGTCGGACGACAGGGGCTGGAAACACCATATATTTT	TRBD1	few	TRBV19	TRBJ1-3
CASSPGQDTEAFF	TGCGCCAGCAGCCCCGGACAGGACACTGAAGCTTTCTTT	TRBD1	-	TRBV5-1	TRBJ1-1
CASSESRGGLYNEQFF	TGCGCCAGCAGTGAGTCGAGGGGGGGACTCTACAATGAGCAGTTCTTC	-	-	TRBV10-1	TRBJ2-1
CASSLDRANTEAFF	TGCGCCAGCAGCTTGGACAGGGCCAACACTGAAGCTTTCTTT	-	-	TRBV5-1	TRBJ1-1
CASSFGTGDNEQFF	TGTGCCAGCAGCTTTGGGACAGGGGATAATGAGCAGTTCTTC	TRBD1	-	TRBV7-8	TRBJ2-1
CASSQRTGGLNYGYTF	TGCGCCAGCAGCCAAAGGACAGGGGGCCTAAACTATGGCTACACCTTC	TRBD1	-	TRBV4-1	TRBJ1-2
CASRGQTLTDTQYF	TGCGCCAGCAGGGGACAAACTCTCACAGATACGCAGTATTTT	-	-	TRBV5-1	TRBJ2-3
CATSRQRYEKLFF	TGTGCCACCAGCCGACAGCGTTATGAAAAACTGTTTTTT	-	-	TRBV15	TRBJ1-4
CASSQRRDTGELFF	TGCGCCAGCAGTCAGCGCCGGGACACCGGGGAGCTGTTTTTT	-	few	TRBV23-1	TRBJ2-2
CASGLFPSGGLNYEQYF	TGTGCTAGTGGTTTGTTCCCTAGCGGGGGGTTAAACTACGAGCAGTACTTC	TRBD2	-	TRBV12-5	TRBJ2-7
CASSLRGVTDTQYF	TGTGCCAGCAGTCTGCGGGGGGTTACAGATACGCAGTATTTT	TRBD2	-	TRBV6-6	TRBJ2-3
CASSLFRPSRFGNTEAFF	TGTGCCAGCAGCTTATTTCGTCCCTCCAGGTTCGGGAACACTGAAGCTTTCTTT	-	-	TRBV11-2	TRBJ1-1
CATSVELGTDTQYF	TGTGCCACTAGCGTGGAGCTTGGCACAGATACGCAGTATTTT	-	-	TRBV19	TRBJ2-3
CATRTGPNTEAFF	TGTGCCACCAGGACAGGACCGAACACTGAAGCTTTCTTT	TRBD1	-	TRBV6-4	TRBJ1-1
CASSALGGANTEAFF	TGCGCCAGCAGCGCACTAGGAGGGGCGAACACTGAAGCTTTCTTT	-	-	TRBV5-1	TRBJ1-1
CASTTSGYNEQFF	TGTGCCAGCACGACTAGCGGGTACAATGAGCAGTTCTTC	TRBD2	-	TRBV12-3/TRBV12-4	TRBJ2-1
CASSLESRASGGYSYNEQFF	TGTGCCAGCAGCTTAGAATCCCGGGCTAGCGGGGGCTATTCCTACAATGAGCAGTTCTTC	TRBD2	-	TRBV11-3	TRBJ2-1
CASSQGRRGWGELFF	TGTGCCAGCAGCCAAGGTCGAAGGGGATGGGGGGAGCTGTTTTTT	-	-	TRBV3-1/TRBV3-2	TRBJ2-2
CASSYPRGADTQYF	TGTGCCAGCAGTTACCCCCGGGGGGCAGATACGCAGTATTTT	TRBD2	-	TRBV6-5	TRBJ2-3
CASSLVQGRNQPQHF	TGTGCCAGCAGCTTAGTACAGGGGCGCAATCAGCCCCAGCATTTT	TRBD1	-	TRBV7-8	TRBJ1-5
CASSHNGESAKNIQYF	TGCGCCAGCAGCCATAATGGAGAGAGTGCCAAAAACATTCAGTACTTC	-	-	TRBV4-1	TRBJ2-4